What follows are 13 T cell receptor beta chains derived from one specimen sequenced in a study of neurological immune-mediated disorders. TCRdb independently ran MiXCR on the 5' RACE reads; one entry per CDR3 protein. The data contain some 60,000 distinct CDR3 sequences, about 3.5% of them singletons. The sequencing sample was made of PBMCs. All receptors come from a woman aged 50 to 60 with multiple sclerosis.

At least ten counts were recorded for this clonotype. The chain employs TRBV12-3 or TRBV12-4 and TRBJ2-2, with D unresolved. Trimming took off 5 bases at V and 4 bases at J, with 14 bases between the two ends. This CDR3 is 15 amino acids long. CDR3 in amino acids: CASSQQTGFTGELFF. CDR3 nucleotides: TGTGCCAGCAGTCAACAGACCGGGTTCACCGGGGAGCTGTTTTTT.

This clonotype was seen at least ten times. The chain combines TRBV5-1 with TRBJ2-5; D ambiguous. The CDR3 length is 12 residues. V dropped 2 bases and J dropped 2 bases, with 4 bases sitting between them. Looked up from germline, CDR1 is SGHRS and CDR2 is YFSETQ. The DNA for the CDR3 is TGCGCCAGCAGCTTCACTCAAGAGACCCAGTACTTC. Its translation is CASSFTQETQYF. Variable domain in full (rest from reference TRBV5-1 and TRBJ2-5): KAGVTQTPRYLIKTRGQQVTLSCSPISGHRSVSWYQQTPGQGLQFLFEYFSETQRNKGNFPGRFSGRQFSNSRSEMNVSTLELGDSALYLCASSFTQETQYFGPGTRLLVL.

This clonotype was detected many times. The rearrangement uses TRBV10-3 and TRBJ2-1; possible D gene TRBD2, 6 bases. The V gene lost 8 bases and the J gene lost 2 bases, with 13 bases spanning the gap. CDR1 and CDR2 from the germline V gene are ENHRY and SYGVKD. The CDR3 runs 14 residues. The CDR3 DNA reads TGTGCCATCGCCAGTAGCGGTACCTACAATGAGCAGTTCTTC. It is translated as CAIASSGTYNEQFF.

This clonotype showed up many times. The chain combines TRBV20-1 with TRBJ2-7; 13 positions match TRBD2. The V and J ends lost 5 bases and 7 bases, in that order; junction bases with no gene match: 11. From germline, CDR1 is DFQATT and CDR2 SNEGSKA (reference sequence). The CDR3 totals 15 residues. The CDR3 bases are TGCAGTGCTGGGGAAAGACTAGCGGGAGGAAAAGAGCAGTACTTC. Translating gives CSAGERLAGGKEQYF.

This clonotype was counted many times. The chain carries TRBV20-1 and TRBJ2-1; 10 nucleotides line up with TRBD2. The V gene's germline CDR1 is DFQATT and CDR2 SNEGSKA (reference sequence). The CDR3 sequence is 15 residues long. Losses at the gene ends were 2 bases for V and 6 bases for J; bases not matched to a gene: 7. CDR3 loop: CSARRASGSINEQFF. CDR3 nucleotide sequence: TGCAGTGCTAGAAGAGCTAGCGGGAGCATCAATGAGCAGTTCTTC.

This clonotype was counted at least ten times. The chain uses TRBV29-1 and TRBJ2-4, with D uncertain. V gave up 4 bases and J gave up 0 bases, with 7 bases separating them. Germline lookup yields CDR1 SQVTM and CDR2 ANQGSEA. The CDR3 has 13 amino acids. CDR3 bases: TGCAGCGTTGGGGCACCAGCCAAAAACATTCAGTACTTC. The encoded protein is CSVGAPAKNIQYF.

This clonotype is labeled medium-sized. The chain combines TRBV7-3 with TRBJ2-1; TRBD2 might be the D (6 bases). The germline V and J ends were trimmed by 2 bases and 4 bases, with 12 bases remaining between them. Germline V gene data show CDR1 as SGHTA and CDR2 as FQGTGA. The CDR3 is 15 residues long. The CDR3 is CASSLGSGPYNEQFF. The CDR3 DNA sequence: TGTGCCAGCAGCTTAGGAAGCGGGCCATACAATGAGCAGTTCTTC. Based on the CDR3 plus reference TRBV7-3 and TRBJ2-1, the full variable domain is GAGVSQTPSNKVTEKGKYVELRCDPISGHTALYWYRQSLGQGPEFLIYFQGTGAADDSGLPNDRFFAVRPEGSVSTLKIQRTERGDSAVYLCASSLGSGPYNEQFFGPGTRLTVL.

This chain links TRBV18 with TRBJ1-4; perhaps TRBD1 as D (6 bases). Germline CDR1 and CDR2: KGHSH and LQKENI. The CDR3 sequence is 15 residues long. Trimming left V 2 bases short and J 8 bases short, with 15 bases between. CDR3 DNA sequence: TGTGCCAGCTCACCATCCGGGCAGGGGCAGGAAAAACTGTTTTTT. Amino acid sequence: CASSPSGQGQEKLFF.

The genes are TRBV7-3 and TRBJ1-1; D is unclear. Trimming took 0 bases from V and 5 from J, leaving 7 bases between them. The germline V gene has CDR1 SGHTA and CDR2 FQGTGA. CDR3 length equals 13 residues. CDR3 residues: CASSLTALTEAFF. The CDR3 nucleotides are TGTGCCAGCAGCTTAACGGCCCTAACTGAAGCTTTCTTT.

This clonotype was seen at least ten times. The rearrangement joins TRBV7-2 to TRBJ2-1, with D unclear. The germline V gene encodes CDR1 SGHTA and CDR2 FQGNSA. V was cut by 1 base and J by 6 bases, with 7 bases left in between. This CDR3 has 13 amino acids. The CDR3 DNA follows: TGTGCCAGCAGCTTAGTAGCTAGCAATGAGCAGTTCTTC. Protein: CASSLVASNEQFF.

This clonotype was counted at least ten times. This chain connects TRBV20-1 to TRBJ2-7, with D possibly TRBD1 on 6 matching bases. This CDR3 has 14 amino acids. The germline V gene has CDR1 DFQATT and CDR2 SNEGSKA (reference sequence). The germline V and J ends were trimmed by 5 bases and 3 bases, with 17 bases remaining between them. CDR3 DNA sequence: TGCAGTGCTGCTGGGACAAGTTTATTCTACGAGCAGTACTTC. Encoded protein: CSAAGTSLFYEQYF.

The sample holds many counts of this clonotype. A read error may be the cause here, since a much bigger clone is one base away. The rearrangement links TRBV7-2 to TRBJ2-3; D perhaps matches TRBD2 (5 bases). V lost 3 bases, J lost 9 bases, and 10 bases lay in between. Germline V gene lookup returns CDR1 SGHTA and CDR2 FQGNSA. The CDR3 loop spans 12 amino acids. The CDR3 DNA is TGTGCCAGCAGCTTGGACTCCGAAACGCAGTATTTT. Translated: CASSLDSETQYF.

This clonotype was counted at least ten times. The junction and the germline gene differ at one end; a read error may be behind it. The J gene is TRBJ1-5, the V gene TRBV24-1; D possibly corresponds to TRBD1 (5 bases). CDR3 length equals 14 residues. Germline loops: CDR1 KGHDR, CDR2 SFDVKD. CDR3 residues: CATGGGLRNQPQNF. In nucleotides, the CDR3 is TGTGCCACCGGCGGGGGATTGAGGAATCAGCCCCAGAATTTT.